These T cell receptor beta chains were read from a single sample in a study of cytomegalovirus exposure and HLA in healthy donors. Generated by immunoSEQ multiplex PCR, the TCRdb table keeps only in-frame clones and is missing some. The sample has about 240,000 clones; approximately 83% are singletons. The source material was PBMCs. All receptors derive from a woman aged 25 to 45 in good health and CMV-seropositive. Each CDR3 is given without its conserved first and last residue.

V gene	CDR3 protein
TRBV11-2	ASSLTAGIYEQY
TRBV6-5	ASSSPSYEQY
TRBV19	ASSSGTLSYEQY
TRBV27	ASSLTSGRSETQY
TRBV19	ASSIKGDQETQY
TRBV2	ARKLGVTSEAF
TRBV9	ASSLGLSTDTQY
TRBV19	ASSIESRGTYEQY
TRBV28	ASSEQPPEAF
TRBV5-6	ASSFTGTRSQETQY
TRBV4-1	ASSLFIQGVDTGELF
TRBV7-9	ASSWDSVGEQF
TRBV27	ASSLVGDQPQH
TRBV7-9	ASSSDSVGEQF
TRBV18	ASSPGTGNEQY
TRBV19	ASSITRVVTDEKLF
TRBV5-1	ASSALGTGRVMDYEQY
TRBV25-1	ASSDTRRLAASTDTQY
TRBV11-2	ASSLTRGFQETQY
TRBV18	ASSPPSRTGPAF
TRBV29-1	SVLRLADNEQF
TRBV7-9	ASSMELSGIYTDTQY
TRBV5-1	ASSLVLAETIDTQY
TRBV5-4	ASSPSYTGELF
TRBV10-1	ASSESLEYEQY
TRBV7-6	ASSLLGQGGYEQY
TRBV29-1	SVVGGANTGELF
TRBV5-1	ASSFIAGADGELF
TRBV19	ASSIGRLDEQF
TRBV5-1	ASSKGLAEETQY
TRBV7-2	ASSPYNEQF
TRBV4-1	ASSQEALTSGSTDTQY
TRBV7-9	ASSQTGQRGYT
TRBV27	ASSLSGSSYEQY
TRBV27	ASSFGQPLTSTDTQY
TRBV9	ASSPVGLGNTIY
TRBV4-1	ASGEMLFYEQY
TRBV19	ASSTTTGWATIY
TRBV27	ASSLAANSYEQY
TRBV6-1	ASSQGLYGYT
TRBV7-7	ASSRDYTDTQY
TRBV6-1	ASSEGGGLNTEAF
TRBV4-1	ASSQHTGGPEAF
TRBV6-5	ASMGGGGTGTEAF
TRBV27	ASRQGTYEQY
TRBV5-1	ASSFRGRENTEAF
TRBV11-3	ASSLDMGANGANVLT
TRBV4-2	ASSLGQGANTGELF